This T cell receptor beta chain emerged from a study of blood T cell repertoires in COVID-19. Study-level background: Material from acute and convalescent COVID-19 was sourced from the United States, Italy and Spain.

Authors' data handling: Scientists estimated how many nucleated cells there were by amplifying reference gene primers. Data came from immunoSEQ multiplex PCR; TCRdb stores just in-frame clones and leaves some out. That table supplies the V and J calls and clone size; D and trimming were determined from the DNA. The sample gives fewer than 350,000 clones, around 81% of which show up once; less than 3% is in the top ten. With 7 bases clipped from V and 12 bases from J, the junction kept 9 bases outside the gene matches. CDR1 and CDR2 (germline): SGHRS, YFSETQ. The CDR3 has 14 amino acids. Sequenced material: peripheral blood. This clonotype originated in a woman aged 60-75 years with active or convalescent COVID-19. This chain links TRBV5-1 with TRBJ2-1; 14 bases match TRBD2. The CDR3 sequence is CASEGLAGDLGQFF. CDR3 coding DNA: TGCGCCAGCGAGGGACTAGCGGGGGATTTGGGGCAGTTCTTC.